These T cell receptor beta chains were read from a single sample in a study of blood T cell repertoires in COVID-19. Assay: immunoSEQ multiplex PCR; the TCRdb copy retains only in-frame clones and omits some. The sample lists a few hundred thousand clones; 87% were seen once. Sequencing used peripheral blood. Receptors originate from a man in his forties or fifties with active or convalescent COVID-19. Each CDR3 is given with its conserved first and last residue. The D gene is left open where the match is weak. Not all rows give a size; the values are once, few, many and, for expanded clones, a class.

TRBV1	14	-	TRBJ1-1	-	TGCACCAGCAGCCCGTCAGGGAAGAACACTGAAGCTTTCTTT	CTSSPSGKNTEAFF
TRBV19	14	-	TRBJ1-6	-	TGTGCCAGTAGTATAGTCGGGGTTAATTCACCCCTCCACTTT	CASSIVGVNSPLHF
TRBV13	15	-	TRBJ2-1	TRBD2	TGTGCCAGCAGCCTCGGGGGGGGCGGGTACAATGAGCAGTTCTTC	CASSLGGGGYNEQFF
TRBV5-4	13	-	TRBJ1-1	-	TGTGCCAGCAGCCAGACAGGCAACACTGAAGCTTTCTTT	CASSQTGNTEAFF
TRBV5-1	16	-	TRBJ2-5	-	TGCGCCAGCAGCTTGAACCGTGCTCAACTCATGGAGACCCAGTACTTC	CASSLNRAQLMETQYF
TRBV21-1	18	-	TRBJ2-3	-	TGTGCCAGCAGCCGAGGCGACCAAAGGGGGGGACACACAGATACGCAGTATTTT	CASSRGDQRGGHTDTQYF
TRBV29-1	14	-	TRBJ2-7	TRBD1	TGCAGCGTGGGAACAGGGGTCCCATCCTACGAGCAGTACTTC	CSVGTGVPSYEQYF
TRBV5-5	17	-	TRBJ1-1	-	TGTGCCAGCAGCTTGGCCGGATTTGGACAGATGAACACTGAAGCTTTCTTT	CASSLAGFGQMNTEAFF
TRBV6-1	16	-	TRBJ2-1	TRBD2	TGTGCCAGCAGTGATTTGATCGGGAGGGCCAACAATGAGCAGTTCTTC	CASSDLIGRANNEQFF
TRBV7-9	13	-	TRBJ1-2	-	TGTGCCAGCCCCTCCGAGACTAACTATGGCTACACCTTC	CASPSETNYGYTF
TRBV29-1	12	-	TRBJ1-2	-	TGCAGCGTTCGGGAACAGCACTATGGCTACACCTTC	CSVREQHYGYTF
TRBV4-1	13	-	TRBJ2-1	TRBD1	TGCGCCAGCAGCCGAGACAGGGTGGGGGAGCAGTTCTTC	CASSRDRVGEQFF
TRBV13	14	-	TRBJ1-1	TRBD1	TGTGCCAGCAGCACTAGGGACAGGGGTTCCGAAGCTTTCTTT	CASSTRDRGSEAFF
TRBV5-1	15	-	TRBJ2-7	TRBD1	TGCGCCAGCAGCCTAACAGGGGGCAGTAGATACGAGCAGTACTTC	CASSLTGGSRYEQYF
TRBV7-9	16	once	TRBJ2-7	TRBD2	TGTGCCAGCAGCTTCTCGACTAGCGGGCCGACCTACGAGCAGTACTTC	CASSFSTSGPTYEQYF
TRBV7-9	13	-	TRBJ1-5	-	TGTGCCAGCAGCTATTATAGCAATCAGCCCCAGCATTTT	CASSYYSNQPQHF
TRBV7-2	17	-	TRBJ2-5	TRBD2	TGTGCCAGCAGCTATCCCAGGGCGGGAGGGCCTCGGGAGACCCAGTACTTC	CASSYPRAGGPRETQYF
TRBV12-3/TRBV12-4	12	-	TRBJ2-7	-	TGTGCCAGCACGACAGGCCGCTACGAGCAGTACTTC	CASTTGRYEQYF
TRBV27	13	once	TRBJ1-2	-	TGTGCCAGCAGTCCGGACATTGACTATGGCTACACCTTC	CASSPDIDYGYTF
TRBV19	12	-	TRBJ1-1	-	TGTGCCAGTAGTTTGGGGCACACTGAAGCTTTCTTT	CASSLGHTEAFF
TRBV28	13	once	TRBJ1-1	-	TGTGCCAGCAGCCGGACAGTCAACACTGAAGCTTTCTTT	CASSRTVNTEAFF
TRBV6-5	12	-	TRBJ1-2	-	TGTGCCAGCAGGGACAGCTACTATGGCTACACCTTC	CASRDSYYGYTF
TRBV14	16	-	TRBJ2-3	-	TGTGCCAGCAGCCAAGTAAGGGGGGGGTTAGGAGATACGCAGTATTTT	CASSQVRGGLGDTQYF
TRBV4-1	15	-	TRBJ1-5	TRBD1	TGCGCCAGCAGCCAAGGAGCAGGGGGCTATCAGCCCCAGCATTTT	CASSQGAGGYQPQHF
TRBV9	14	-	TRBJ2-7	TRBD1	TGTGCCAGCAGCGTTGGACAGGGGGCCTACGAGCAGTACTTC	CASSVGQGAYEQYF
TRBV6-4	18	-	TRBJ1-5	TRBD1	TGTGCCAGCAGTGGGGGACAGACCCTCCTGGTTAGCGATCAGCCCCAGCATTTT	CASSGGQTLLVSDQPQHF
TRBV6-5	15	-	TRBJ2-3	TRBD2	TGTGCCAGCAGTATACTAGCGGAGGGCACAGATACGCAGTATTTT	CASSILAEGTDTQYF
TRBV27	13	once	TRBJ1-2	-	TGTGCCAGCAGTTTGTATAGGGAGTATGGCTACACCTTC	CASSLYREYGYTF
TRBV7-8	14	few	TRBJ1-5	-	TGTGCCAGCAGCCCTGGTCAGTGGCATCAGCCCCAGCATTTT	CASSPGQWHQPQHF
TRBV2	13	-	TRBJ1-2	TRBD1	TGTGCCAGCAAGGCCTGGACAGGGAATTCCGACACCTTC	CASKAWTGNSDTF
TRBV28	15	-	TRBJ2-5	TRBD2	TGTGCCAGCAGTTCCCCCTTCGGGGGGGAAGAGACCCAGTACTTC	CASSSPFGGEETQYF
TRBV5-1	14	-	TRBJ2-5	TRBD1	TGCGCCAGCAGCCCTGGGACAGGGAGGGAGACCCAGTACTTC	CASSPGTGRETQYF
TRBV4-1	19	-	TRBJ2-1	TRBD2	TGCGCCAGCAGCCAAGCTGCCGGCGTAGCGGGAGGGCCCTACAATGAGCAGTTCTTC	CASSQAAGVAGGPYNEQFF
TRBV18	13	-	TRBJ1-1	-	TGTGCCAGCTCTCCTCCCTCGGAGGGTGAAGCTTTCTTT	CASSPPSEGEAFF
TRBV9	16	-	TRBJ1-1	TRBD1	TGTGCCAGCAGCGCGATGGGGACAGGGGGCGGCACTGAAGCTTTCTTT	CASSAMGTGGGTEAFF